Each of the 16 T cell receptor beta chains below was sequenced from the same sample in a study of cytomegalovirus exposure and HLA in healthy donors. Some clones are missing from TCRdb's copy, which holds only in-frame ones; the method was immunoSEQ multiplex PCR. The table has about 100,000 clones, around 82% seen once. Sequenced sample: PBMCs. The receptors come from a woman between 18 and 30 years old in good health and CMV-seronegative.

This sequence joins TRBV19 and TRBJ1-2; D gene ambiguous. The germline CDR1 and CDR2 sequences are LNHDA and SQIVND (reference sequence). CDR3 length: 14 amino acids. Trimming pared 6 bases from V and 4 bases from J, leaving 15 bases between. The CDR3 bases are TGTGCCAGTAGATTCGGAGGGCCCTTCTATGGCTACACCTTC. Translating it yields CASRFGGPFYGYTF.

The CDR3 DNA reads TGTGCCAGCAGTTTGGGCAGGGCCAGCACAGATACGCAGTATTTT. This translates into CASSLGRASTDTQYF. This chain joins TRBV11-2 and TRBJ2-3, with D perhaps matching TRBD1 (5 bases). The CDR3 runs 15 residues. Germline V gene sequence: CDR1 SGHAT, CDR2 FQNNGV. The ends were cut back, 6 bases at V and 0 bases at J, with 13 bases in the middle. Supplemented by reference TRBV11-2 and TRBJ2-3, the full variable domain reads EAGVAQSPRYKIIEKRQSVAFWCNPISGHATLYWYQQILGQGPKLLIQFQNNGVVDDSQLPKDRFSAERLKGVDSTLKIQPAKLEDSAVYLCASSLGRASTDTQYFGPGTRLTVL.

V and J are TRBV7-9 and TRBJ2-7; 9 nucleotides match TRBD1. With 5 bases clipped from V and 2 bases from J, the junction kept 7 bases outside the gene matches. Germline values: CDR1 SEHNR, CDR2 FQNEAQ (reference sequence). The CDR3 consists of 15 residues. In nucleotides, the CDR3 is TGTGCCAGCAGCCCCCGGACAGGGGCCCCCTACGAGCAGTACTTC. Its translation is CASSPRTGAPYEQYF.

The chain has TRBV27 and TRBJ2-1; 9 bases agree with TRBD1. The CDR3 extends over 18 amino acids. Germline V gives CDR1 MNHEY, CDR2 SMNVEV (reference sequence). J lost 1 base, V lost 2 bases, and 9 bases had no gene match. The CDR3 region is CASSLPDRGPKSYNEQFF. CDR3 in DNA: TGTGCCAGCAGTTTACCGGACAGGGGCCCCAAATCCTACAATGAGCAGTTCTTC.

The genes are TRBV30 and TRBJ2-7; 14 nucleotides align to TRBD2. V was pared by 3 bases and J by 5 bases, with 3 bases of the junction left unmatched. Per the germline V gene, CDR1 is GTSNPN and CDR2 is SVGIG (reference sequence). The CDR3 spans 14 residues. CDR3 residues: CAWSLGLAGDEQYF. The CDR3 coding sequence is TGTGCCTGGAGCCTGGGACTAGCGGGGGACGAGCAGTACTTC.

The chain recombines TRBV4-1 with TRBJ1-1; D might be TRBD1 (5 bases). CDR1 and CDR2 from the germline V gene are MGHRA and YSYEKL. The V gene lost 6 bases and the J gene lost 3 bases, with 17 bases spanning the gap. This CDR3 is 15 amino acids long. CDR3 DNA: TGCGCCAGCAGTCACTTGGGGCTTGGGTACACTGAAGCTTTCTTT. Its protein product is CASSHLGLGYTEAFF.

The V and J genes are TRBV6-5 and TRBJ1-2; D gene uncertain. CDR1 is MNHEY and CDR2 is SVGAGI in the germline V gene. With 0 bases removed from V and 8 bases from J, the gap between germline ends came to 10 bases. The CDR3 extends over 13 amino acids. CDR3 in amino acids: CASSYSTGWGYTF. CDR3 nucleotide sequence: TGTGCCAGCAGTTACTCGACTGGATGGGGCTACACCTTC.

This chain uses TRBV18 with TRBJ1-4, with 9 bases lining up with TRBD1. Germline CDR1 and CDR2: KGHSH and LQKENI. With 5 bases clipped from V and 6 bases from J, the junction kept 7 bases outside the gene matches. This CDR3 contains 15 residues. The CDR3 nucleotides are TGTGCCAGCTCAGCTACAGGGGGCCCCGATGAAAAACTGTTTTTT. It yields the protein CASSATGGPDEKLFF.

This clone appeared a few times. V and J are TRBV21-1 and TRBJ2-2; TRBD1 reflects the table's D call only, with no check against the DNA. TRBV21-1 is noted as a pseudogene. This CDR3 spans 15 amino acids. The CDR3 DNA sequence: TGTGCCAGCAGCAAAGGGGGACAGAACACCGGGGAGCTGTTTTTT. Encoded protein: CASSKGGQNTGELFF.

V usage is TRBV5-1 and J usage is TRBJ2-4, with 10 bases aligning to TRBD1. V lost 4 bases, J lost 1 base, and 2 bases stayed unmatched. The CDR3 runs 15 residues. Germline V lookup: CDR1 SGHRS, CDR2 YFSETQ. CDR3 amino acids: CASSDRGQAKNIQYF. For the CDR3, the DNA is TGCGCCAGCAGCGACAGGGGGCAGGCCAAAAACATTCAGTACTTC.

This chain joins TRBV7-3 and TRBJ1-1; 7 bases match TRBD1. Germline CDR1 reads SGHTA; CDR2 reads FQGTGA. The V gene end was trimmed by 0 bases and the J gene end by 4 bases; junction bases not matched to a gene: 8. The CDR3 totals 16 residues. CDR3 nucleotide sequence: TGTGCCAGCAGCTTAACTCCCGGCAGGGGGGCCACTGAAGCTTTCTTT. The encoded protein is CASSLTPGRGATEAFF.

The J gene is TRBJ1-1, the V gene TRBV21-1; the table calls TRBD1, which could not be checked here. TRBV21-1 represents a pseudogene. The CDR3 is 15 residues long. The CDR3 spells CASSRTDRECTEAFF. DNA of the CDR3: TGTGCCAGCAGCAGAACGGACAGGGAGTGCACTGAAGCTTTCTTT.

The sample holds one count of this clone. The chain couples TRBV19 to TRBJ2-6, with 7 bases identical to TRBD2. CDR3 size: 16 residues. CDR1 is LNHDA and CDR2 is SQIVND in the germline V gene (reference sequence). DNA of the CDR3: TGTGCTACGATGACGGGCGGGGGCTCTGGGGCCAACGTCCTGACTTTC. Protein: CATMTGGGSGANVLTF.

The chain carries TRBV7-6 and TRBJ1-6; 8 bases are a match to TRBD1. This CDR3 contains 16 residues. In germline, CDR1 is SGHVS, CDR2 FNYEAQ. Trimming took 4 bases from V and 9 from J; bases not matched to a gene: 11. CDR3 sequence: CASSSRTGRFRSPLHF. For the CDR3, the DNA is TGTGCCAGCAGCTCAAGGACAGGGAGGTTTCGTTCACCCCTCCACTTT.

This clone has just one count. The chain recombines TRBV29-1 with TRBJ1-2; D is undetermined. Germline values: CDR1 SQVTM, CDR2 ANQGSEA. The CDR3 has 12 residues. V was shortened by 3 bases and J by 8 bases, with 13 bases between the two germline ends. For the CDR3, the DNA is TGCAGCGTTGACAAATTGGGCGAGGGCTACACCTTC. This translates into CSVDKLGEGYTF. The full variable domain, completed using reference TRBV29-1 and TRBJ1-2, is SAVISQKPSRDICQRGTSLTIQCQVDSQVTMMFWYRQQPGQSLTLIATANQGSEATYESGFVIDKFPISRPNLTFSTLTVSNMSPEDSSIYLCSVDKLGEGYTFGSGTRLTVV.

V gene TRBV6-5 combines with J gene TRBJ2-7; TRBD1 aligns across 9 bases. CDR1 and CDR2 from the germline V gene are MNHEY and SVGAGI. Losses at the gene ends were 6 bases for V and 4 bases for J; bases not matched to a gene: 10. CDR3 length: 15 amino acids. Written as DNA, the CDR3 is TGTGCCAGCAGCCGTAGGGGACAGGGTTTTTACGAGCAGTACTTC. Translation gives CASSRRGQGFYEQYF.